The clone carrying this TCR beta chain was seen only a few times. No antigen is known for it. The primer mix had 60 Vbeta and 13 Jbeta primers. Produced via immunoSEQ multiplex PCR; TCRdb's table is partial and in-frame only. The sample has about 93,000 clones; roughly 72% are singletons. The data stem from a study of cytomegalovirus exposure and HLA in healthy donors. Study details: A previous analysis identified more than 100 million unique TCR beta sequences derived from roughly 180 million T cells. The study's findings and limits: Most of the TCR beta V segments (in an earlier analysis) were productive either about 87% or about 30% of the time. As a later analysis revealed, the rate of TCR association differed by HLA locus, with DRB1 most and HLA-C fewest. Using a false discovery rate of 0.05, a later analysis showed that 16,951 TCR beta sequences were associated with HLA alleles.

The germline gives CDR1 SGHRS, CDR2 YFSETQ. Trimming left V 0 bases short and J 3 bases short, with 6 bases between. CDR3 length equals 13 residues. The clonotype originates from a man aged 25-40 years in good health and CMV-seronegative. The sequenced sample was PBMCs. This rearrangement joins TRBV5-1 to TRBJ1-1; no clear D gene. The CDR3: CASSLAGDTEAFF. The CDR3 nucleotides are TGCGCCAGCAGCTTGGCCGGGGACACTGAAGCTTTCTTT. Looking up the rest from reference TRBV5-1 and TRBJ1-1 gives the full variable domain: KAGVTQTPRYLIKTRGQQVTLSCSPISGHRSVSWYQQTPGQGLQFLFEYFSETQRNKGNFPGRFSGRQFSNSRSEMNVSTLELGDSALYLCASSLAGDTEAFFGQGTRLTVV.